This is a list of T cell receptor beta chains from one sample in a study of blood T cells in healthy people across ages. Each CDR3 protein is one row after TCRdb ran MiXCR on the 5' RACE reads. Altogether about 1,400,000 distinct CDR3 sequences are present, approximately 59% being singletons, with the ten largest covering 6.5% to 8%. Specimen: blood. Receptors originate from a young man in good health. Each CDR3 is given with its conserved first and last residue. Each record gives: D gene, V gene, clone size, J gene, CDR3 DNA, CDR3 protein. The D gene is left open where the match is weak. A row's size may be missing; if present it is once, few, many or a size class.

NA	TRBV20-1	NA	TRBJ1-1	TGCAGTGCTAGTCAGGCGGTGGGGACTGAAGCTTTCTTT	CSASQAVGTEAFF
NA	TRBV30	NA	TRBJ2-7	TGTGCCTGGAGTGTAGAGGGGACCGAGCAGTACTTC	CAWSVEGTEQYF
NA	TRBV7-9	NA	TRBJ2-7	TGTGCCAGCAGCCTACGAGGGGATACGGCCGAGCAGTACTTC	CASSLRGDTAEQYF
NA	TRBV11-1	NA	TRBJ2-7	TGTGCCAGCAGCCTAGAGGGGACGGCTAGGTTTTCCTACGAGCAGTACTTC	CASSLEGTARFSYEQYF
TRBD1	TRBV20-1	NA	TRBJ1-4	TGCAGCGCTAGGATGGGGACAGCTAATGAAAAACTGTTTTTT	CSARMGTANEKLFF
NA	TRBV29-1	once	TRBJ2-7	TGCAGCGTTGTAGATCTCTGCGAGCAGTACTTC	CSVVDLCEQYF
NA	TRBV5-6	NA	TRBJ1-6	TGTGCCAGCAGCCGCACTGTAGGGCGGAATTCACCCCTCCACTTT	CASSRTVGRNSPLHF
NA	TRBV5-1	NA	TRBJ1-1	TGCGCCAGCAGCTTGGAGGGGGTAACAAACACTGAAGCTTTCTTT	CASSLEGVTNTEAFF
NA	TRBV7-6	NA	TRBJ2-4	TGTACCAGCACCCCTCAGGGTCTAGCCAAAAACATTCAGTACTTC	CTSTPQGLAKNIQYF
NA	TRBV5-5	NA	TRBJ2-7	TGCGCCAGCAGCTTGGGCCCGGGAGAGTACGAGCAGTACTTC	CASSLGPGEYEQYF
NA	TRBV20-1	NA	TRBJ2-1	TGCAGTACAGCCCGCAGGCGCCTAAGCTCCTACAATGAGCAGTTCTTC	CSTARRRLSSYNEQFF
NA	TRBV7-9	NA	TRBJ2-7	TGTGCCAGCAGCGTAGCAAGGCTGCCATACGAGCAGTACTTC	CASSVARLPYEQYF
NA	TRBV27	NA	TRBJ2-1	TGTGCCAGCAGTTTAATTTCCGGTAGGCTACCGAATGAGCAGTTCTTC	CASSLISGRLPNEQFF
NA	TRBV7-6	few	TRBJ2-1	TGTGCCAGCAGCTTAGTCCCGGGGGTCCCCAATGAGCAGTTCTTC	CASSLVPGVPNEQFF
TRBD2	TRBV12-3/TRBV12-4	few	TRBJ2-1	TGTGCCAGCAGATCCGACCCGACTAGCATACGCTACAATGAGCAGTTCTTC	CASRSDPTSIRYNEQFF
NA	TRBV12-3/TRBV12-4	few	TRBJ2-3	TGTGCCAGCAGACGACAGAGCACAGATACGCAGTATTTT	CASRRQSTDTQYF
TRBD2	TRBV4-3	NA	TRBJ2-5	TGCGCCAGCAGCCAAGATCCTAGCGGGGGGGCCTGGGAGACCCAGTACTTC	CASSQDPSGGAWETQYF
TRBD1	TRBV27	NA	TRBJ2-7	TGTGCCAGCAAGTTTAGGGCAGGGGGCACCTACGAGCAGTACTTC	CASKFRAGGTYEQYF
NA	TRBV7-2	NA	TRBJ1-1	TGTGCCAGCAGCCCGGGAGTCTCCACTGAAACTTTCTTT	CASSPGVSTETFF
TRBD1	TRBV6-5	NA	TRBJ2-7	TGTGCCAGCAGTTACGCGCCGGACAGGGGGGCCGAGCGGTACTTC	CASSYAPDRGAERYF
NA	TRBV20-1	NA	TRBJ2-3	TGCAGTGCCCATCGGGAGACCCAGGGGACGCAGTATTTT	CSAHRETQGTQYF
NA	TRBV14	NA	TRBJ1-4	TGTGCCAGCAGCCAGATTACAGGGACTTATAATGAAAAACTGTTTTTT	CASSQITGTYNEKLFF
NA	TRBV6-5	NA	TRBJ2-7	TGTGCCAGCAGTCCATTACTCGTATCCTGGGCCCACGAGCAGTACTTC	CASSPLLVSWAHEQYF
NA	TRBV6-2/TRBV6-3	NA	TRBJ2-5	TGTGCCAGCAATGACAGGCCGCCTAGCAGAAGCCATGAGCAGTACTTC	CASNDRPPSRSHEQYF
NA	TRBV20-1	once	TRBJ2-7	TGCAGTGCTAGCTCGGACAGTCCCTACGAGCAGTACTTC	CSASSDSPYEQYF
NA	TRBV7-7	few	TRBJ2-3	TGTGCCAGCAGCACGGGGAGAGGAGATACGCAGTATTTT	CASSTGRGDTQYF
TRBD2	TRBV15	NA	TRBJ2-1	TGTGCCACATGGGGGGGAGAGGGCGCCTACAATGAGCAGTTCTTC	CATWGGEGAYNEQFF
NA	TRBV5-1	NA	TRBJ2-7	TGCGCCAGCAGCTCAACAGGGAGCCACGAGCAGTACTTC	CASSSTGSHEQYF
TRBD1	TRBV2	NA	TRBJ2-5	TGTGCCAGCAGGTCTAGGGGGCAGCCTCAAGAGACCCAGTACTTC	CASRSRGQPQETQYF
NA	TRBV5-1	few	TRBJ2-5	TGCGCCAGCAGCTTGAAGACCCAGTACTTC	CASSLKTQYF
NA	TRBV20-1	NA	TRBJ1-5	TGCAGTGCTAGCCGGGAGAGATACGGTCAGCCCCAGCATTTT	CSASRERYGQPQHF
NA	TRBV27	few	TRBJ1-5	TGTGCCAGCCGCGGTTCGGCACGTGGAACCGCGGCCCAGCATTTT	CASRGSARGTAAQHF
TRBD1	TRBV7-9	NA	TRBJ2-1	TGTGCCAGCAGCCCCACTTCCGGGACAGGTTACCTCCTTGACAATGAGCAGTTCTTC	CASSPTSGTGYLLDNEQFF
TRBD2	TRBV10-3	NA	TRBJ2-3	TGTGCCATCAGTGAGCGGCGGGGGAGCACAGATACGCAGTATTTT	CAISERRGSTDTQYF
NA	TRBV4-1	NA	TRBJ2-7	TGCGCCAGCAGCCGACTGGAGACGTTACCCCAAACCTACGAGCAGTACTTC	CASSRLETLPQTYEQYF